These T cell receptor beta chains were read from a single sample in a study of tumor-infiltrating lymphocytes in primary liver carcinoma. In TCRdb, the multiplex PCR reads were re-called with MiXCR into one record per CDR3 protein. The top ten hold less than 15% of the sample, which has 95,000 to 100,000 distinct CDR3 sequences, about 70% seen once. The specimen sequenced was liver tumor tissue from sampling region 2. All receptors derive from a woman aged 55-69 years with primary liver carcinoma and hepatitis B virus infection. CDR3s include the opening cysteine and the closing phenylalanine or tryptophan. A D gene is named only where the DNA matches it firmly. The size field is filled for only some rows; it gives once, few, many or a size class.

v_call	d_call	j_call	clone_size	cdr3_length	cdr3_aa	cdr3_nt
TRBV7-8	TRBD2	TRBJ2-4	few	16	CASILLGGRAENIQYF	TGTGCCAGCATCTTATTGGGCGGGAGGGCTGAGAACATTCAGTACTTC
TRBV10-2	-	TRBJ2-7	-	12	CASSERGYKQYF	TGCGCCAGCAGTGAACGGGGCTACAAGCAGTACTTC
TRBV6-5	-	TRBJ1-1	few	13	CASTEQRETEAFF	TGTGCCAGCACCGAACAGAGGGAGACTGAAGCTTTCTTT
TRBV6-6	-	TRBJ2-7	once	10	CDTRSGRDYF	TGTGACACCCGGTCCGGCAGGGACTACTTC
TRBV14	-	TRBJ1-3	-	17	CASSQETGCFSGNTIYF	TGTGCCAGCAGTCAAGAGACAGGCTGTTTCTCTGGAAACACCATATATTTT
TRBV20-1	TRBD2	TRBJ2-7	-	17	CSARRLAGGSILYEQYF	TGCAGTGCTAGAAGACTAGCGGGAGGTAGCATACTCTACGAGCAGTACTTC
TRBV10-3	TRBD2	TRBJ2-1	once	19	CAISESTTPRSGRMNVQFF	TGTGCCATCAGCGAGTCGACTACACCTAGGAGCGGGAGGATGAATGTGCAGTTCTTC
TRBV29-1	-	TRBJ2-1	many	13	CSVGSEVHNEQFF	TGCAGCGTTGGGAGCGAGGTTCACAATGAGCAGTTCTTC
TRBV12-3/TRBV12-4	-	TRBJ1-1	-	11	CVSSFGIVALF	TGTGTCAGCAGTTTCGGGATCGTGGCTCTCTTT
TRBV20-1	TRBD1	TRBJ2-4	few	15	CSAYRLGQGSDIQYF	TGCAGTGCTTACCGACTGGGACAGGGTAGTGACATTCAGTACTTC
TRBV29-1	-	TRBJ1-1	few	12	CSAGGGATEAFF	TGCAGCGCCGGGGGGGGGGCCACTGAAGCCTTCTTT
TRBV5-1	TRBD1	TRBJ2-1	many	16	CASSLIRDSFLNEQFF	TGCGCCAGCAGCTTGATCCGGGACAGCTTCCTCAATGAGCAGTTCTTC
TRBV12-3/TRBV12-4	-	TRBJ1-1	once	16	CASREGRSRQDTEAFF	TGTGCCAGCAGGGAGGGGCGCAGTAGGCAAGACACTGAAGCTTTCTTT
TRBV12-3/TRBV12-4	-	TRBJ1-1	many	15	CASSLVLGTNTEAFF	TGTGCCAGCAGTTTAGTTCTTGGGACCAACACTGAAGCTTTCTTT
TRBV7-8	-	TRBJ2-7	-	14	CASNSGTVTYEQYF	TGTGCCAGCAACTCTGGAACCGTTACCTACGAGCAGTACTTC
TRBV29-1	-	TRBJ2-4	-	12	CSGGDSKNIQYF	TGCAGCGGAGGGGATTCCAAAAACATTCAGTACTTC
TRBV6-1	-	TRBJ2-7	-	15	CASTSSGKGGYEQHF	TGTGCCAGCACCTCTTCCGGGAAAGGGGGTTACGAGCAGCACTTC
TRBV7-9	-	TRBJ2-1	few	17	CASSFETGLGTHNEQFF	TGTGCCAGCAGCTTCGAGACGGGGCTCGGGACTCACAATGAGCAGTTCTTC
TRBV5-6	TRBD1	TRBJ1-2	many	15	CASSPDRGLGYGYTF	TGTGCCAGCAGCCCGGACAGGGGGCTCGGCTATGGCTACACCTTC
TRBV28	-	TRBJ2-2	-	13	CASSVRNTGELFF	TGTGCCAGCAGTGTCCGAAACACCGGGGAGCTGTTTTTT